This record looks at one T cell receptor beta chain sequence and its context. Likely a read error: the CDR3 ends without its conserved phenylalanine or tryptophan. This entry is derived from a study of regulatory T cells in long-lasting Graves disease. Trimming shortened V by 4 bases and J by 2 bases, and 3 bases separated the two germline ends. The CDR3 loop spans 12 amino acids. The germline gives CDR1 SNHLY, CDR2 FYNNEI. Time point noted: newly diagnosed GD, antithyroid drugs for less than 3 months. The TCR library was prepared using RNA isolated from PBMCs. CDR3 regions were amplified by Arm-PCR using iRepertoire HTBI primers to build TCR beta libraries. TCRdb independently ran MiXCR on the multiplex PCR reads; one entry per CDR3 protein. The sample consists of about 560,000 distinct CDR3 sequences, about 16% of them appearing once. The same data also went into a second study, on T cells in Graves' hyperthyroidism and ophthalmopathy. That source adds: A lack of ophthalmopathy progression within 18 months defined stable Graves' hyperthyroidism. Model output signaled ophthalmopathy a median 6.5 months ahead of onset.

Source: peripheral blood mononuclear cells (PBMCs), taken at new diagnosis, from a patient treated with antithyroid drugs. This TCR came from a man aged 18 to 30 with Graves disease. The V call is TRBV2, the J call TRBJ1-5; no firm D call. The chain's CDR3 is CASSGGNQPQHS. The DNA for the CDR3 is TGTGCCAGCAGTGGGGGCAATCAGCCCCAGCATTCT.